This TCR beta chain was identified in a study of Graves' ophthalmopathy and Graves' hyperthyroidism. Looking at the study overall: At initial diagnosis, peripheral blood was obtained, and this preceded any treatment. Study-level points and caveats: Both a roughly 68% sensitivity and an approximately 77% specificity characterized the model's predictions of ophthalmopathy progression.

Exclusion criteria comprised other autoimmune diseases, uncontrolled infections, pregnancy or lactation in patients. Orbital computed tomography and thyroid ultrasound, along with TRAb, serum thyroxine and clinical symptoms, underpinned diagnosis. A remark on this clonotype: Its target is unknown.

CDR3 length: 15 amino acids. Germline V gene data show CDR1 as SGHTA and CDR2 as FQGTGA. RNA served as the template for amplifying TCR beta CDR3 regions. Second-round multiplex PCR came after first-round RT-PCR with HTBI primers. TCRdb analysed the multiplex PCR reads with MiXCR anew, one entry per CDR3 protein. The table has almost 750,000 distinct CDR3 sequences, approximately 40% seen once. The sequencing input was peripheral blood. This receptor was identified in an adult man with Graves' ophthalmopathy. The rearrangement links TRBV7-3 to TRBJ2-1, with no clear D. The J call is uncertain, as TRBJ2-7 better fits the DNA end. CDR3: CASSLIDGSYNEQYF. CDR3 nucleotides: TGTGCCAGCAGCTTAATCGACGGCTCCTACAATGAGCAGTACTTC.